This T cell receptor (beta chain) came from a study of blood T cells in healthy people across ages (dated by TCRdb to 2013 to 2016). About the full investigation: In model experiments, template switching captured about one uniquely barcoded TCR beta cDNA molecule for every two T cells. Donors were grouped into four age groups: young (average approximately 15 years), middle-aged (less than 40), aged (over 55) and long-lived (approximately 78). The study analyzed two additional independent replicas of 1 million unique cDNA reads from the same blood draw for two donors, one aged 18 to 30 and one aged 80 or older. To avoid experimental bias, donors of different ages were spread randomly across the sequencing lanes. To track age-related changes in TCR beta repertoire diversity, the study relied on deep sequencing normalized with unique cDNA molecular identifiers.

The paper's findings and limits, for the study overall: Bulk unsorted PBMC profiling prevented conclusive comparison of naive and antigen-experienced compartments. A strong correlation was found between observed TCR beta diversity and the percentage of naive T cells measured by flow cytometry. Because the CMV infection status of the donors was unknown, age-related changes in expanded clonotypes may potentially have been confounded. Observed TCR beta diversity per million T cells fell roughly linearly with age, and a significant reduction was already apparent by age around 40. Compared with the aged group, the long-lived group had more naive CD4+ T cells, fewer expanded clones and increased TCR diversity, suggesting age selection. Estimates of total diversity from one million sequenced T cells were regarded as lower bounds and underestimates.

The CDR3 covers 15 residues, taking in both the cysteine and the phenylalanine. Only CDR3 DNA is held: 45 bases, read in frame from base 1. Compared with germline, V lacks 7 bases and J lacks 4 bases; bases without a gene match: 11. Donors were under 40 systemically healthy Caucasian individuals from Russia aged roughly 6 to 100 years. Approximately 10 milliliters of peripheral blood were collected from each donor into EDTA-treated Vacutainer tubes. PBMCs were isolated by Ficoll-Paque density-gradient centrifugation, with at least 7 million obtained per sample. Trizol reagent was used to extract total RNA from PBMCs, with at least 5 micrograms per sample. For every donor, flow cytometry on a PBMC aliquot measured the percentage of naive CD45RAhigh/CD27high T cells. Receptor libraries were prepared by 5' RACE. TCRdb records Illumina HiSeq 2500 as the sequencer. The second PCR ran for about 6 to 11 cycles and used a J-beta primer mix along with a sample-barcoded 5' primer. A unique molecular identifier was introduced onto each TCR beta cDNA molecule by a template-switch 5' adaptor carrying 12 random nucleotides. At least 3 million CDR3-containing paired-end reads were obtained from each sample. The Mint cDNA synthesis kit, primed by a TRBC-specific oligonucleotide, was used to synthesize first-strand cDNA from all RNA. After uracil-DNA glycosylase treatment, a first 18-cycle PCR used universal primers M1SS and BC2_uni_R on all cDNA. In the paper's pipeline: Each sample was normalized by randomly selecting 1 million high-quality reads, each carrying a distinct molecular identifier. Instead of being binned into consensus sequences, reads with shared molecular identifiers were discarded. CDR3 identification, clonotype clustering and error correction used MiTCR with a Q25 quality threshold and the strictest error-elimination algorithm. A nonparametric unseen species model with Euler transformation was used to estimate a lower bound on total TCR beta diversity. TCRdb's own reprocessing of the public reads used fastp at Q25 and MiXCR and kept productive beta chains. Rows with one shared CDR3 protein collapse into an entry with the most common genes and DNA. These V and J calls are TCRdb output, not the study's own analysis. Recorded for this sample are 600,000 to 650,000 distinct CDR3 sequences; under 65% of them occurred a single time. The ten largest clones represent approximately 37% of the sample.

This clonotype was found once. Its antigen is not yet known. No per-base quality is available; no much larger clone lies one base away. One read gives only weak evidence. The source material was blood. This clonotype originated in a man aged 55-75 years in good health. In this chain, TRBV12-3 or TRBV12-4 is recombined with TRBJ2-5; 8 central bases correspond to TRBD2. This receptor has the CDR3 CASTAGGAGRETQYF. The sequence in DNA is TGTGCCAGCACTGCGGGGGGAGCAGGGAGAGAGACCCAGTACTTC.